A single sample is the source of the 3 T cell receptor beta chains below, sequenced in a study of blood T cell repertoires in COVID-19. Data came from immunoSEQ multiplex PCR; TCRdb stores just in-frame clones and leaves some out. Of 250,000 to 300,000 clones in the sample, 89% were seen once. The sequenced sample consisted of peripheral blood. The receptors here all came from a woman aged 60-75 years with acute or convalescent COVID-19.

The chain joins TRBV15 to TRBJ1-5, with TRBD1 identical over 8 bases. CDR1 is LNHNV and CDR2 is YYDKDF in the germline V gene (reference sequence). The CDR3 has 15 residues. J was trimmed by 1 base and V by 1 base; bases with no gene match: 0. The CDR3 loop reads CATSRGTGSNQPQHF. As DNA, the CDR3 is TGTGCCACCAGCAGAGGGACAGGGAGCAATCAGCCCCAGCATTTT.

This sequence joins TRBV19 and TRBJ2-3; 7 bases align to TRBD1. Germline CDR1 reads LNHDA; CDR2 reads SQIVND (reference sequence). CDR3 size: 16 residues. Trimming took 8 bases from V and 3 from J; bases not matched to a gene: 14. CDR3 loop: CASQNRGRGLTDTQYF. The CDR3 bases are TGTGCCAGTCAAAACCGGGGCAGGGGGTTGACAGATACGCAGTATTTT.

The CDR3 nucleotides read TGTGCCAGTAGCTTACGGAGCGGGTTCGGGACAGATACGCAGTATTTT. This gives the protein CASSLRSGFGTDTQYF. The V gene is TRBV19, the J gene TRBJ2-3, with TRBD2 as a possible D gene (6 bases). The V end lost 6 bases, the J end lost 3 bases, and 19 bases lay between the germline ends. There are 16 residues in the CDR3. The germline V gene has CDR1 LNHDA and CDR2 SQIVND (reference sequence).